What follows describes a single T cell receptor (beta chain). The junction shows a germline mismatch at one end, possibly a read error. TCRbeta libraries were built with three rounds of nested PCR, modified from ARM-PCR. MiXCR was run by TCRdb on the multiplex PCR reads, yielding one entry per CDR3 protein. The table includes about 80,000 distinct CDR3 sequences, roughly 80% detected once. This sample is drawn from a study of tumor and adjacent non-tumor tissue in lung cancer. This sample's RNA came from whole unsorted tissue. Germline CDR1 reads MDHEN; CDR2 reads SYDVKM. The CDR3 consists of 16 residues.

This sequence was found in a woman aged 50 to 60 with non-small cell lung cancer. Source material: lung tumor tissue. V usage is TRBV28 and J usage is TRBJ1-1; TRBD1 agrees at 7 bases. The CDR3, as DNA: TGTGCCAACAGTGGTAATCGACAGGGACGGTACACTGAAGCTTTCTTT. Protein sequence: CANSGNRQGRYTEAFF.